The 17 T cell receptor beta chains below all came from one sample that was sequenced in a study of OX40 agonist ivuxolimab in advanced cancers. TCRdb keeps only in-frame clones here, not all; method: immunoSEQ multiplex PCR. The sample lists 20,000 to 25,000 clones; about 80% were seen once. The specimen was CD4+ or CD8+ T cells sorted from blood, collected in a trial of the OX40 agonist ivuxolimab. These receptors were taken from an adult with an advanced solid tumor such as melanoma, head and neck, liver or kidney cancer.

The rearrangement links TRBV6-1 to TRBJ1-2, with 7 nucleotides matching TRBD1. The V and J ends lost 5 bases and 4 bases, in that order; junction bases with no gene match: 4. This CDR3 is built from 13 residues. Germline CDR1 reads MNHNS; CDR2 reads SASEGT. Here the CDR3 reads CASSMDRSYGYTF. In DNA form, the CDR3 reads TGTGCCAGCAGTATGGACAGGAGCTATGGCTACACCTTC.

This chain links TRBV19 with TRBJ2-7; D possibly corresponds to TRBD2 (5 bases). The germline CDR1 and CDR2 sequences are LNHDA and SQIVND (reference sequence). The CDR3 extends over 13 amino acids. V was trimmed by 5 bases and J by 2 bases, leaving 10 bases between them. The CDR3 DNA reads as TGTGCCAGTAGTCCCGGGGAAGCCTACGAGCAGTACTTC. Amino acids: CASSPGEAYEQYF.

V and J are TRBV7-8 and TRBJ1-4; D ambiguous. The germline gives CDR1 SGHVS, CDR2 FQNEAQ. The CDR3 has 15 residues. The V gene lost 5 bases and the J gene lost 8 bases, with 18 bases spanning the gap. The DNA of the CDR3 is TGTGCCAGCAGCCGACGACATCGGGATGAGGAAAAACTGTTTTTT. Encoded protein: CASSRRHRDEEKLFF.

The DNA for the CDR3 is TGCGCCAGCAGCCAAGTACCCCTTAGCGGGCCGATGGCAGATACGCAGTATTTT. It encodes CASSQVPLSGPMADTQYF. The rearrangement uses TRBV4-1 and TRBJ2-3, with TRBD2 identical over 7 bases. V trimming: 1 base; J trimming: 4 bases; junction bases outside the gene matches: 14. CDR3 length: 18 amino acids. Germline CDR1 reads MGHRA; CDR2 reads YSYEKL.

The rearrangement links TRBV4-1 to TRBJ2-5; 7 bases map to TRBD2. The length of the CDR3 is 14 residues. J lost 4 bases, V lost 1 base, and 3 bases had no gene match. CDR1 and CDR2 from the germline V gene are MGHRA and YSYEKL. This CDR3 is CASSQAGGRETQYF. CDR3 in DNA: TGCGCCAGCAGCCAAGCAGGCGGGAGAGAGACCCAGTACTTC.

This clone was detected a few times. The CDR3 nucleotides are TGTGCCAGCAGCGCCGGGACAGGGGACTACGAGCAGTACTTC. Translated: CASSAGTGDYEQYF. V usage is TRBV9 and J usage is TRBJ2-7; 10 nucleotides match TRBD1. The CDR3 is 14 residues long. The V gene's germline CDR1 is SGDLS and CDR2 YYNGEE. The trim removed 3 bases at V and 3 bases at J, leaving 3 bases unmatched.

V usage is TRBV7-6 and J usage is TRBJ2-5; 7 bases are shared with TRBD2. The CDR3 has 14 amino acids. J lost 6 bases, V lost 1 base, and 5 bases had no gene match. CDR1 is SGHVS and CDR2 is FNYEAQ in the germline V gene. The CDR3: CASSLVAGDQTQYF. The CDR3 bases are TGTGCCAGCAGCTTAGTGGCGGGGGACCAGACCCAGTACTTC.

The chain couples TRBV7-9 to TRBJ2-5, with a weak D call TRBD1 (6 bases). Germline V gene sequence: CDR1 SEHNR, CDR2 FQNEAQ (reference sequence). V dropped 4 bases and J dropped 0 bases, with 12 bases sitting between them. The CDR3 spans 15 residues. This CDR3 reads CASSSRTDNQETQYF. Here the CDR3 DNA reads TGTGCCAGCAGCTCCCGGACAGACAACCAAGAGACCCAGTACTTC.

The chain joins TRBV27 to TRBJ2-1, with no clear D. Germline CDR1 MNHEY, CDR2 SMNVEV (reference sequence). The CDR3 loop spans 16 amino acids. V was cut by 5 bases and J by 3 bases, with 17 bases left in between. CDR3 protein: CASSEEPWRIYNEQFF. The CDR3 DNA is TGTGCCAGCAGTGAAGAGCCCTGGCGGATCTACAATGAGCAGTTCTTC.

The chain uses TRBV15 and TRBJ2-1, with 8 positions matching TRBD2. Germline lookup yields CDR1 LNHNV and CDR2 YYDKDF (reference sequence). The V and J ends lost 4 bases and 0 bases, in that order; junction bases with no gene match: 2. There are 15 residues in the CDR3. The CDR3 DNA follows: TGTGCCACCAGCATAACTAGCGGCTCCTACAATGAGCAGTTCTTC. Translated, it gives CATSITSGSYNEQFF.

This clone was detected once. The chain couples TRBV11-2 to TRBJ2-1, with 7 bases fitting TRBD2. CDR3 length: 12 residues. CDR1 and CDR2 (germline): SGHAT, FQNNGV. J gave up 10 bases and V 5 bases, and 5 bases lay outside the gene matches. CDR3 nucleotides: TGTGCCAGCAGCCCCCTAGCGGCGGAGCAGTTCTTC. This codes for CASSPLAAEQFF. The entire variable domain, with the rest obtained from reference TRBV11-2 and TRBJ2-1, is as follows: EAGVAQSPRYKIIEKRQSVAFWCNPISGHATLYWYQQILGQGPKLLIQFQNNGVVDDSQLPKDRFSAERLKGVDSTLKIQPAKLEDSAVYLCASSPLAAEQFFGPGTRLTVL.

The V gene is TRBV28, the J gene TRBJ2-1; no definite D call. The CDR3 is 15 residues long. V was shortened by 5 bases and J by 0 bases, with 11 bases between the two germline ends. Germline V gene data show CDR1 as MDHEN and CDR2 as SYDVKM. The chain's CDR3 is CASSQAGSSYNEQFF. Written as DNA, the CDR3 is TGTGCCAGCAGTCAGGCAGGCAGCTCCTACAATGAGCAGTTCTTC. The whole variable domain, filled in from reference TRBV28 and TRBJ2-1, reads DVKVTQSSRYLVKRTGEKVFLECVQDMDHENMFWYRQDPGLGLRLIYFSYDVKMKEKGDIPEGYSVSREKKERFSLILESASTNQTSMYLCASSQAGSSYNEQFFGPGTRLTVL.

The V gene is TRBV6-1, the J gene TRBJ2-1; D is undetermined. This CDR3 contains 13 residues. Trimming removed 2 bases at V and 6 bases at J, with 8 bases between. From germline, CDR1 is MNHNS and CDR2 SASEGT. CDR3 sequence reads: CASSENPSNEQFF. The DNA of the CDR3 is TGTGCCAGCAGTGAAAACCCTTCCAATGAGCAGTTCTTC.

The gene calls are TRBV7-9 and TRBJ2-3; D is uncertain. Germline assignment: CDR1 SEHNR and CDR2 FQNEAQ (reference sequence). Trimming removed 5 bases at V and 0 bases at J, with 15 bases between. The CDR3 is made up of 16 amino acids. The CDR3 DNA sequence: TGTGCCAGCAGCGCCTACCCATCAACTAGCACAGATACGCAGTATTTT. Translation gives CASSAYPSTSTDTQYF.

This clone has more than one count but fewer than ten. The CDR3 spells CASSLGQGVDEKLFF. CDR3 in DNA: TGCGCCAGCAGCTTGGGGCAGGGGGTTGATGAAAAACTGTTTTTT. This chain joins TRBV5-1 and TRBJ1-4; 7 nucleotides agree with TRBD1. CDR3 length equals 15 residues. The ends lost 0 bases at V and 6 bases at J; junction bases unmatched: 5. The V gene's germline CDR1 is SGHRS and CDR2 YFSETQ.

This chain links TRBV6-5 with TRBJ2-1; 9 nucleotides match TRBD2. V shed 3 bases and J 11 bases; nucleotides not matched to a gene: 14. The CDR3 is 16 amino acids. CDR1 and CDR2 from the germline V gene are MNHEY and SVGAGI. CDR3 amino acids: CASSYLAGTDRVKQFF. The CDR3 DNA reads as TGTGCCAGCAGTTATCTAGCGGGAACCGATCGGGTGAAGCAGTTCTTC.

A single count supports this clone. The gene calls are TRBV5-1 and TRBJ1-2; 8 bases are shared with TRBD1. This CDR3 spans 13 amino acids. Germline trimming cut 4 bases from V and 7 bases from J; bases unmatched to any gene: 6. CDR1 is SGHRS, CDR2 YFSETQ, per germline. The CDR3 DNA is TGCGCCAGCAGCAGGACAGGGAGTACTGGCTACACCTTC. Its translation is CASSRTGSTGYTF.